These 3 T cell receptor beta chains came from one sample sequenced in a study of cytomegalovirus exposure and HLA in healthy donors. Both 60 Vbeta primers and 13 Jbeta primers went into the PCR. Sequencing used immunoSEQ multiplex PCR; TCRdb keeps in-frame clones, though not all of them. The repertoire includes approximately 130,000 clones, about 77% of them detected once, and roughly 1.2% sits in the top ten. Specimen: PBMCs. Receptors originate from a man aged 50-60 years in good health and CMV-seronegative.

This clone has a handful of counts. This chain links TRBV5-1 with TRBJ1-4; D uncertain. The CDR3 is 14 residues long. Germline V gene lookup returns CDR1 SGHRS and CDR2 YFSETQ. Trimming left V 4 bases short and J 5 bases short, with 12 bases between. CDR3: CASSEAARNEKLFF. CDR3 bases: TGCGCCAGCAGCGAGGCTGCTAGGAATGAAAAACTGTTTTTT.

The V call is TRBV4-2, the J call TRBJ2-7, with 7 bases fitting TRBD2. This CDR3 region has 16 residues. After removal of 3 bases from V and 7 bases from J, the junction contained 15 bases not matched to a gene. Germline assignment: CDR1 LGHNA and CDR2 YNFKEQ. The CDR3 protein is CASSQRASGDLGEQYF. In DNA, the CDR3 is TGTGCCAGCAGCCAGAGAGCGAGCGGGGATCTGGGGGAGCAGTACTTC.

This clone was found a few times. This chain connects TRBV13 to TRBJ1-1; D is undetermined. CDR1 and CDR2 (germline): PRHDT, FYEKMQ (reference sequence). The CDR3 loop spans 12 amino acids. V was pared by 4 bases and J by 8 bases, with 11 bases between. The CDR3, as DNA: TGTGCCAGCAGCTCCCGGGGAGGCGAAGCTTTCTTT. Its protein is CASSSRGGEAFF.